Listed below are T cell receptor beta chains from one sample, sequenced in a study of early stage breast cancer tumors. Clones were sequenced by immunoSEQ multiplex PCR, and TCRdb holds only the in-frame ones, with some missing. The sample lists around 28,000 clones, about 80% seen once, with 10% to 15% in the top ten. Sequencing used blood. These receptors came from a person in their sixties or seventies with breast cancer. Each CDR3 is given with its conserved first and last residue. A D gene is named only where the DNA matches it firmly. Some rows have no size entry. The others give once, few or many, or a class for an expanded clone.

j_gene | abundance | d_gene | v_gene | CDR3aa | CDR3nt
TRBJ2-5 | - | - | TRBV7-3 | CASSLAVGETQYF | TGTGCCAGCAGCTTAGCAGTTGGAGAGACCCAGTACTTC
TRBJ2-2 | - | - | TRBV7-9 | CASSLSNTGELFF | TGTGCCAGCAGCTTGTCAAACACCGGGGAGCTGTTTTTT
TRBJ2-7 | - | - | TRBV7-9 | CASSSRTGSYEQYF | TGTGCCAGCAGCTCAAGGACGGGATCCTACGAGCAGTACTTC
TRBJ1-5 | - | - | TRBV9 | CASSRDNNQPQHF | TGTGCCAGCAGCCGCGACAATAATCAGCCCCAGCATTTT
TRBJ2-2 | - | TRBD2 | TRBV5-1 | CASSLSGRNTGELFF | TGCGCCAGCAGCTTAAGCGGGAGGAACACCGGGGAGCTGTTTTTT
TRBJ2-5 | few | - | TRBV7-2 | CASSPNEKGGTQYF | TGTGCCAGCAGCCCCAACGAGAAAGGGGGGACCCAGTACTTC
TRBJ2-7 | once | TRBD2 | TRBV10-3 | CAISSSGRGDEQYF | TGTGCCATCAGTTCTAGCGGGAGAGGGGATGAGCAGTACTTC
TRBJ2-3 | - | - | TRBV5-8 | CASSIDAGSGTDTQYF | TGTGCCAGCAGCATTGATGCGGGTAGCGGCACAGATACGCAGTATTTT
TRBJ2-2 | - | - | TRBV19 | CASSIGITGLGSGELFF | TGTGCCAGTAGTATTGGTATTACGGGACTTGGCAGCGGGGAGCTGTTTTTT
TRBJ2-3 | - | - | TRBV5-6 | CASSSVGTDTQYF | TGTGCCAGCAGCTCCGTAGGCACAGATACGCAGTATTTT
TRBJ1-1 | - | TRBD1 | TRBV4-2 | CASSYVTGLGTEAFF | TGTGCCAGCAGCTACGTGACAGGGTTGGGCACTGAAGCTTTCTTT
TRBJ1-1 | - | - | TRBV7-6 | CASSSPGQRAFF | TGTGCCAGCAGCTCCCCCGGACAACGGGCTTTCTTT
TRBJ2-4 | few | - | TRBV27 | CASIPVSKNIQYF | TGTGCCAGCATTCCAGTCTCAAAAAACATTCAGTACTTC
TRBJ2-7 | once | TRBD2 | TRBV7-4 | CASSFYGPGTSPIEQYF | TGTGCCAGCAGCTTCTACGGACCCGGGACTAGCCCCATCGAGCAGTACTTC
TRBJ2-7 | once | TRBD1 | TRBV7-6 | CASSAGQGPSGEQYF | TGTGCCAGCAGTGCGGGACAGGGTCCATCGGGCGAGCAGTACTTC
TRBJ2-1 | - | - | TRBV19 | CASSMGGTLYNEQFF | TGTGCCAGTAGTATGGGCGGGACTCTCTACAATGAGCAGTTCTTC
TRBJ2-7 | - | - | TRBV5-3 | CARSCGTDSYEQYF | TGTGCCAGAAGCTGCGGGACCGACTCCTACGAGCAGTACTTC
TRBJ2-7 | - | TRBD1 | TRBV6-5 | CASSWGWSGGIYEQYF | TGTGCCAGCAGTTGGGGTTGGTCAGGGGGAATCTACGAGCAGTACTTC
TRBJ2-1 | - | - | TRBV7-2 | CASSLEGVGYNEQFF | TGTGCCAGCAGCTTAGAAGGGGTAGGCTACAATGAGCAGTTCTTC
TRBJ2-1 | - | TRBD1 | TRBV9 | CASSVGGGAYNEQFF | TGTGCCAGCAGCGTAGGAGGGGGCGCCTACAATGAGCAGTTCTTC
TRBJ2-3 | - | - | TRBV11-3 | CASSLFWSTDTQYF | TGTGCCAGCAGCCTATTCTGGAGCACAGATACGCAGTATTTT
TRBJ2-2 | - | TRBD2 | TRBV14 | CASSAREVSRELFF | TGTGCCAGCAGTGCACGGGAGGTCTCTAGGGAGCTGTTTTTT
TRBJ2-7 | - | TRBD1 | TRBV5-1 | CASSRQGAVTYEQYF | TGCGCCAGCAGCCGACAGGGGGCTGTCACCTACGAGCAGTACTTC
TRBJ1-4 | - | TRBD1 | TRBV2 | CASKFTGQDLATNEKLFF | TGTGCCAGCAAGTTTACGGGACAGGACTTAGCAACTAATGAAAAACTGTTTTTT
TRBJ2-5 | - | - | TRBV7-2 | CASSLQFAETQYF | TGTGCCAGCAGCTTACAATTTGCGGAGACCCAGTACTTC
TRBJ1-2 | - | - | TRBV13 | CASGPRGGNYGYTF | TGTGCCAGCGGCCCAAGAGGAGGTAACTATGGCTACACCTTC
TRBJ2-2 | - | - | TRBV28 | CASSWAGPPNTGELFF | TGTGCCAGCAGCTGGGCGGGACCTCCGAACACCGGGGAGCTGTTTTTT
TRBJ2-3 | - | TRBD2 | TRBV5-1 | CASSLAAGADTQYF | TGCGCCAGCAGCTTGGCCGCGGGAGCAGATACGCAGTATTTT
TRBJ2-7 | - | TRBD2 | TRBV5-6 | CASSLINGGRAEQYF | TGTGCCAGCAGTTTGATCAACGGAGGGAGGGCAGAGCAGTACTTC
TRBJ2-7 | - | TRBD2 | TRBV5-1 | CASYSGRMGYEQYF | TGCGCCAGCTATAGCGGGAGGATGGGATACGAGCAGTACTTC
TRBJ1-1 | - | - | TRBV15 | CATSRGLVGWETEAFF | TGTGCCACCAGCAGGGGTCTAGTGGGGTGGGAGACTGAAGCTTTCTTT
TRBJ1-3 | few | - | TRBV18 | CASSPPSPVQRNTIYF | TGTGCCAGCTCACCGCCCAGTCCCGTCCAACGAAACACCATATATTTT
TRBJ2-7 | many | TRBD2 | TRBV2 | CASTAQGTSGLSYEQYF | TGTGCCAGCACTGCACAGGGGACTAGCGGCCTATCCTACGAGCAGTACTTC
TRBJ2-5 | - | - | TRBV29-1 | CSVDVGRGETQYF | TGCAGCGTTGATGTGGGCAGGGGAGAGACCCAGTACTTC
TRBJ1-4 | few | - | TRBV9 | CASSVSPRGREKLFF | TGTGCCAGCAGCGTGTCTCCCAGGGGACGTGAAAAACTGTTTTTT
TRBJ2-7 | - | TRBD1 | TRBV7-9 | CASSLYPGQDAYEQYF | TGTGCCAGCAGCTTATATCCGGGACAGGATGCCTACGAGCAGTACTTC
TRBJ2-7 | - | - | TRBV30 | CAWSPPGAGLPYEQYF | TGTGCCTGGAGTCCACCGGGAGCGGGCTTACCCTACGAGCAGTACTTC
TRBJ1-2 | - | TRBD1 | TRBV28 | CATGTGDYGYTF | TGTGCCACCGGGACAGGGGACTATGGCTACACCTTC
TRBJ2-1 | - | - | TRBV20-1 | CSVLDNAEQFF | TGCAGTGTTCTTGACAACGCAGAGCAGTTCTTC
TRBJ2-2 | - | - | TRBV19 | CASRTGGLNTGELFF | TGTGCCAGTAGAACCGGAGGGTTAAACACCGGGGAGCTGTTTTTT
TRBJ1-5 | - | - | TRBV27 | CASSLQGSNQPQHF | TGTGCCAGCAGTTTACAGGGGAGCAATCAGCCCCAGCATTTT
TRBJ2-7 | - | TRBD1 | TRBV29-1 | CSVGGQGRLYEQYF | TGCAGCGTTGGAGGACAGGGGCGTCTCTATGAGCAGTACTTC
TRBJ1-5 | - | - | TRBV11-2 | CASSKLQTGQPQHF | TGTGCCAGCAGCAAACTACAAACTGGTCAGCCCCAGCATTTT
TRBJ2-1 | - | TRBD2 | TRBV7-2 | CASSPRTSNNEQFF | TGTGCCAGCAGCCCTCGGACTAGTAACAATGAGCAGTTCTTC
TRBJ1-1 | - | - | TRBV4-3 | CASSQDRGFTEAFF | TGCGCCAGCAGCCAAGATAGGGGCTTCACTGAAGCTTTCTTT
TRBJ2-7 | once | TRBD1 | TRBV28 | CASSPGQSYEQYF | TGTGCCAGCAGCCCGGGACAGTCCTACGAGCAGTACTTC
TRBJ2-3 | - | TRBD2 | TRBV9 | CASSVAVGGGPPYF | TGTGCCAGCAGCGTAGCTGTGGGCGGGGGACCCCCGTATTTT